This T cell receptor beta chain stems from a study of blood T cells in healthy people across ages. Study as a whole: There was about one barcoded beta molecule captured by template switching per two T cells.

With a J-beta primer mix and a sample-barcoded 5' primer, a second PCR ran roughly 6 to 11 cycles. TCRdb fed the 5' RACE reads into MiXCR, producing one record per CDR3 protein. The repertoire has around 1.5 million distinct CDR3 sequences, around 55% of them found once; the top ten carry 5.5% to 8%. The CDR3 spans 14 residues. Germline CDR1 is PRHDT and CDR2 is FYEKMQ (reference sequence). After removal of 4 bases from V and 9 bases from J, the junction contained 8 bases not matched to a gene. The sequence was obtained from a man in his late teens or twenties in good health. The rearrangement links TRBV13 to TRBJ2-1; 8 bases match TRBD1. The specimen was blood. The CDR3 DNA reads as TGTGCCAGCAGCTCCGACAGGGGCTTCGGTGAGCAGTTCTTC. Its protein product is CASSSDRGFGEQFF.